This TCR beta chain comes out of a study of vaccination and CD4 T cells after COVID-19. Across the whole study: The authors used overlapping spike peptides from SARS-CoV-2, HCoV-NL63, HCoV-OC43 and HCoV-229E to stimulate cells.

Treatment described: approximately 10-day PBMC culture with coronavirus spike peptide pools or control peptides (ViraFEST assay). Via ViraFEST, peptide pools expanded antigen-specific T cells before TCR sequencing. To note about this clonotype: The antigen is unknown.

CDR3 length: 14 amino acids. V dropped 4 bases and J dropped 10; count of bases not matched to a gene: 7. Germline CDR1 MNHEY, CDR2 SVGEGT. Sequenced with the Oncomine TCR Beta short-read assay was DNA taken from cultured CD4+ T cells. One entry per CDR3 protein results from TCRdb running MiXCR on the PCR reads. This table has about 10,000 distinct CDR3 sequences, about 25% appearing once. The sequence was collected from a human donor who had recovered from COVID-19. Sequenced material: CD4+ T cells from blood, cultured in vitro, taken after SARS-CoV-2 vaccination. This chain uses TRBV6-2 or TRBV6-3 with TRBJ1-2; 12 nucleotides line up with TRBD1. CDR3 coding DNA: TGTGCCAGCAGTTCTCCCGGGACAGGGGGCCTCTACACCTTC. It is translated as CASSSPGTGGLYTF.